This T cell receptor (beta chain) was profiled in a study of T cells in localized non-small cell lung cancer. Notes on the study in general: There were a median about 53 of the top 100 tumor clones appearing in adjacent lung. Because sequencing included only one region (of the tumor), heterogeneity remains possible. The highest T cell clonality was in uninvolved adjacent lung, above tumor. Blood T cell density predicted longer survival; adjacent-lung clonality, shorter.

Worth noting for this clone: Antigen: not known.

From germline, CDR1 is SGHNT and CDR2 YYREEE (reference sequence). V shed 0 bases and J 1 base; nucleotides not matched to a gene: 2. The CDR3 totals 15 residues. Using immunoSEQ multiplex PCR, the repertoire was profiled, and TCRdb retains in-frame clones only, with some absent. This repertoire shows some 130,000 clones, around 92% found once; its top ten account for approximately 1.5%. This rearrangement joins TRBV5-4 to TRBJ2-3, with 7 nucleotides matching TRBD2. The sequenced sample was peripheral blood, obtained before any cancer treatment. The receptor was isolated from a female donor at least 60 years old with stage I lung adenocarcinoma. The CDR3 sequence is CASSLAGGGTDTQYF. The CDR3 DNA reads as TGTGCCAGCAGCTTGGCGGGAGGTGGCACAGATACGCAGTATTTT.